The 10 T cell receptor beta chains below come from one sample, sequenced in a study of T-cell memory formation after mild COVID-19. MiXCR, run by TCRdb on the 5' RACE reads, gives a single entry per CDR3 protein. The sample has fewer than 550,000 distinct CDR3 sequences, 20% seen once. The sample consisted of PBMCs or a T cell subset sorted from them (not recorded which). The receptors were sampled from an adult woman who had mild COVID-19 (a few samples of this study predate the infection). Cell type and time point are not known.

The chain links TRBV11-2 to TRBJ2-7; 10 bases are shared with TRBD2. This CDR3 has 16 residues. The germline CDR1 and CDR2 sequences are SGHAT and FQNNGV. The ends lost 5 bases at V and 3 bases at J; junction bases unmatched: 10. The DNA for the CDR3 is TGTGCCAGCAGCGCCGGAGGAGCGGGAGGGCTCTACGAGCAGTACTTC. Translated, it gives CASSAGGAGGLYEQYF.

This clonotype was counted a few times. The genes are TRBV4-1 and TRBJ2-7, with D perhaps TRBD1 (6 bases). V was cut by 1 base and J by 2 bases, with 15 bases left in between. CDR1 is MGHRA, CDR2 YSYEKL, per germline. The CDR3 is 16 residues long. The CDR3 region has the DNA TGCGCCAGCAGCCAAGCCCAGGGGATAAAAACCTACGAGCAGTACTTC. Translated: CASSQAQGIKTYEQYF.

This clonotype was seen a handful of times. The chain couples TRBV27 to TRBJ2-7; TRBD1 agrees at 9 bases. This CDR3 is 13 amino acids long. Per the germline V gene, CDR1 is MNHEY and CDR2 is SMNVEV (reference sequence). The V and J ends lost 6 bases and 2 bases, in that order; junction bases with no gene match: 2. The CDR3 here is CASRTGGTYEQYF. The CDR3 region has the DNA TGTGCCAGCAGGACAGGGGGAACCTACGAGCAGTACTTC.

This clonotype was seen a few times. This rearrangement joins TRBV12-5 to TRBJ2-1; 9 bases are a match to TRBD2. The CDR3 contains 14 residues. Germline lookup yields CDR1 LGHNT and CDR2 FRNRAP. V lost 8 bases to trimming and J lost 6 bases; unmatched junction nucleotides: 8. The CDR3 protein is CASTNSGGSNEQFF. CDR3 bases: TGTGCTAGTACTAATAGCGGGGGTTCCAATGAGCAGTTCTTC. Drawing the rest from reference TRBV12-5 and TRBJ2-1, the complete variable domain is DARVTQTPRHKVTEMGQEVTMRCQPILGHNTVFWYRQTMMQGLELLAYFRNRAPLDDSGMPKDRFSAEMPDATLATLKIQPSEPRDSAVYFCASTNSGGSNEQFFGPGTRLTVL.

The rearrangement links TRBV12-3 or TRBV12-4 to TRBJ2-5, with TRBD1 matching 8 bases. This CDR3 has 14 amino acids. J lost 5 bases, V lost 5 bases, and 7 bases had no gene match. The CDR3 nucleotides read TGTGCCAGCAGTCCTCCTGACAGGGGCGAGACCCAGTACTTC. This sequence encodes CASSPPDRGETQYF.

The rearrangement joins TRBV20-1 to TRBJ2-3; 9 bases agree with TRBD1. V lost 8 bases and J lost 2; bases outside the gene matches: 11. This CDR3 has 15 amino acids. Germline values: CDR1 DFQATT, CDR2 SNEGSKA (reference sequence). As DNA, the CDR3 is TGCAGTCCCAACTTGGGACAGGGAACCACAGATACGCAGTATTTT. Translated, it gives CSPNLGQGTTDTQYF.

This chain uses TRBV5-1 with TRBJ2-7; tentatively, D is TRBD1 or TRBD2 (6 bases each). Germline CDR1 is SGHRS and CDR2 is YFSETQ. With 4 bases removed from V and 2 bases from J, the gap between germline ends came to 16 bases. CDR3 length equals 15 residues. The CDR3 sequence: CASSPRGDTTYEQYF. The CDR3 DNA reads as TGCGCCAGCAGCCCTAGGGGGGACACAACCTACGAGCAGTACTTC. The full variable domain, completed using reference TRBV5-1 and TRBJ2-7, is KAGVTQTPRYLIKTRGQQVTLSCSPISGHRSVSWYQQTPGQGLQFLFEYFSETQRNKGNFPGRFSGRQFSNSRSEMNVSTLELGDSALYLCASSPRGDTTYEQYFGPGTRLTVT.

This clonotype was observed a handful of times. This rearrangement joins TRBV24-1 to TRBJ1-1; 11 bases agree with TRBD1. With 3 bases clipped from V and 7 bases from J, the junction kept 6 bases outside the gene matches. The CDR3 extends over 15 amino acids. The germline V gene encodes CDR1 KGHDR and CDR2 SFDVKD. DNA of the CDR3: TGTGCCACCAGTGATCCGCGGACAGGGGGCAGTGAAGCTTTCTTT. Translating it yields CATSDPRTGGSEAFF.

CDR3: CASSLEPGRQETQYF. CDR3 nucleotide sequence: TGCGCCAGCAGCTTGGAACCGGGCCGGCAAGAGACCCAGTACTTC. V gene TRBV5-1 combines with J gene TRBJ2-5; no clear D. Germline-derived CDR1 and CDR2 are SGHRS and YFSETQ. CDR3 length: 15 residues. Trimming cost V 0 bases and J 2 bases, with 11 bases left between them.

V gene TRBV7-6 combines with J gene TRBJ1-2; TRBD1 matches 7 bases. The CDR3 consists of 15 residues. Germline V CDR1 and CDR2: SGHVS, FNYEAQ. V was pared by 5 bases and J by 0 bases, with 6 bases of the junction left unmatched. CDR3 DNA: TGTGCCAGCAGCGGAAGACAGGGAACTAACTATGGCTACACCTTC. Its translation: CASSGRQGTNYGYTF.